Listed below are T cell receptor beta chains from one sample, sequenced in a study of blood T cell repertoires in COVID-19. Sequenced by immunoSEQ multiplex PCR; TCRdb stores in-frame clones only, minus some. The sample includes roughly 420,000 clones, approximately 90% of them seen just once. The sample consisted of PBMCs or T cells enriched from blood (not recorded which). The receptor source for this set is a woman aged 25 to 45 with acute COVID-19. Each CDR3 is given with its conserved first and last residue. The D gene is left open where the match is weak.

TRBJ1-1,-,TRBV7-9,CASSRPGTEAFF,TGTGCCAGCAGTCGACCGGGTACTGAAGCTTTCTTT
TRBJ1-5,-,TRBV5-1,CASRSGVDQPQHF,TGCGCCAGCAGATCCGGGGTGGACCAGCCCCAGCATTTT
TRBJ1-2,TRBD1,TRBV9,CASSTDRGPYGYTF,TGTGCCAGCAGCACGGACAGGGGGCCCTATGGCTACACCTTC
TRBJ2-3,-,TRBV2,CASSDEDWGGTDTQYF,TGTGCCAGCAGTGACGAGGACTGGGGTGGCACAGATACGCAGTATTTT
TRBJ1-4,-,TRBV5-1,CASSLTYPGLRDEKLFF,TGCGCCAGCAGCTTAACCTACCCGGGACTTCGCGATGAAAAACTGTTTTTT
TRBJ2-7,-,TRBV29-1,CSVGGVIGKPSYEQYF,TGCAGCGTTGGCGGGGTTATCGGAAAGCCCTCCTACGAGCAGTACTTC
TRBJ2-3,-,TRBV2,CASSAMARARSTDTQYF,TGTGCCAGCAGTGCGATGGCCAGGGCAAGGAGCACAGATACGCAGTATTTT
TRBJ1-2,TRBD1,TRBV3-1/TRBV3-2,CASSPEGQGAFWYGYTF,TGTGCCAGCAGCCCCGAAGGACAGGGGGCGTTTTGGTATGGCTACACCTTC
TRBJ2-2,-,TRBV10-2,CALQPDREDTGELFF,TGCGCCCTACAACCCGACAGGGAGGACACCGGGGAGCTGTTTTTT
TRBJ2-1,TRBD2,TRBV19,CASSIFLAGSFEQFF,TGTGCCAGTAGTATTTTTCTAGCGGGGAGCTTTGAGCAGTTCTTC
TRBJ1-6,-,TRBV2,CASSGVGGTTTPLHF,TGTGCCAGCAGTGGAGTAGGGGGAACGACGACACCCCTCCACTTT
TRBJ2-3,TRBD2,TRBV7-8,CASSLAVRGGAGTDTQYF,TGTGCCAGCAGCTTAGCGGTTCGCGGGGGGGCAGGCACAGATACGCAGTATTTT